What follows are 14 T cell receptor beta chains derived from one specimen sequenced in a study of T-cell memory formation after mild COVID-19. TCRdb reanalysed the 5' RACE reads using MiXCR and keeps one entry per CDR3 protein. The sample includes 450,000 or so distinct CDR3 sequences, 15% to 20% of them seen just once. The specimen was PBMCs or a T cell subset sorted from them (not recorded which). The origin of the receptors is an adult woman who had mild COVID-19 (a few samples of this study predate the infection). Cell type and time point are not known.

This clonotype occurred many times. The gene calls are TRBV12-3 or TRBV12-4 and TRBJ2-1, with D possibly matching TRBD1 (5 bases). V was trimmed by 2 bases and J by 5 bases, leaving 10 bases between them. This CDR3 spans 14 amino acids. The CDR3 DNA is TGTGCCAGCAGTTTACCTCAGGGTAACAATGAGCAGTTCTTC. Its translation is CASSLPQGNNEQFF.

This clonotype has just a few counts. The chain employs TRBV7-2 and TRBJ1-1, with TRBD1 identical over 9 bases. The CDR3 spans 13 residues. Per the germline V gene, CDR1 is SGHTA and CDR2 is FQGNSA. J gave up 6 bases and V 5 bases, and 4 bases lay outside the gene matches. DNA of the CDR3: TGTGCCAGCAGCCTCCGGGACAGGGCTGAAGCTTTCTTT. Its protein product is CASSLRDRAEAFF.

This chain uses TRBV20-1 with TRBJ1-2; D call uncertain. Looked up from germline, CDR1 is DFQATT and CDR2 is SNEGSKA (reference sequence). V lost 1 base and J lost 2, with 11 bases in between. The CDR3 contains 14 residues. DNA for the CDR3: TGCAGTGCTAGAGTCCAGCCCTTAAACTATGGCTACACCTTC. Translating gives CSARVQPLNYGYTF.

This clonotype was counted between two and nine times. Germline and junction disagree at one end, which may indicate a read error. The CDR3 bases are TGTGCCAGCAGTTTTAATAGGGGGACTCTGATCTTC. Protein: CASSFNRGTLIF. V usage is TRBV27 and J usage is TRBJ2-5, with D perhaps given as TRBD1 or TRBD2 (6 bases each). This CDR3 has 12 residues. Per germline, CDR1 MNHEY and CDR2 SMNVEV (reference sequence).

This clonotype was detected ten times or more. The rearrangement joins TRBV7-2 to TRBJ2-2; D gene uncertain. V was shortened by 5 bases and J by 5 bases, with 15 bases between the two germline ends. The CDR3 totals 15 residues. CDR1 SGHTA and CDR2 FQGNSA come from the germline V gene. The CDR3 DNA is TGTGCCAGCAGCCCCCACCCGGGTCAAACCGGGGAGCTGTTTTTT. Translating it yields CASSPHPGQTGELFF.

This clonotype was detected a few times. The chain uses TRBV5-1 and TRBJ1-6, with TRBD1 as a possible D gene (5 bases). Trimming shortened V by 5 bases and J by 3 bases, and 9 bases separated the two germline ends. This CDR3 contains 14 residues. CDR1 and CDR2 (germline): SGHRS, YFSETQ. CDR3 in DNA: TGCGCCAGCAGGTCGGGGGACTATAATTCACCCCTCCACTTT. This sequence encodes CASRSGDYNSPLHF.

Ten or more counts support this clonotype. The CDR3 loop reads CASSPTGVGGGGYTF. CDR3 nucleotides: TGTGCCAGCAGTCCCACAGGCGTAGGGGGAGGGGGCTACACCTTC. The chain combines TRBV27 with TRBJ1-2; D is perhaps TRBD1 (6 bases). The CDR3 covers 15 residues. CDR1 is MNHEY, CDR2 SMNVEV, per germline (reference sequence). Trimming shortened V by 5 bases and J by 8 bases, and 21 bases separated the two germline ends.

The V gene is TRBV4-1, the J gene TRBJ2-5; D is perhaps TRBD1 or TRBD2 (5 bases each). The CDR3 length is 15 residues. V gave up 2 bases and J gave up 5 bases, with 15 bases separating them. Germline CDR1 is MGHRA and CDR2 is YSYEKL. The chain's CDR3 is CASSQPLRDGETQYF. The DNA of the CDR3 is TGCGCCAGCAGCCAACCCCTAAGGGACGGGGAGACCCAGTACTTC.

This clonotype was observed a few times. The J gene is TRBJ2-4, the V gene TRBV7-2; 10 nucleotides align to TRBD2. CDR3 length: 13 amino acids. V lost 5 bases and J lost 8; bases outside the gene matches: 3. Looked up from germline, CDR1 is SGHTA and CDR2 is FQGNSA. The CDR3 is CASSSGRADIQYF. The DNA of the CDR3 is TGTGCCAGCAGCAGCGGGAGGGCGGACATTCAGTACTTC.

The V call is TRBV20-1, the J call TRBJ2-1; 9 positions match TRBD2. Trimming at V came to 2 bases and at J to 0 bases, leaving 11 bases not matched to a gene. Germline V gene data show CDR1 as DFQATT and CDR2 as SNEGSKA (reference sequence). The CDR3 loop spans 18 amino acids. Here the CDR3 DNA reads TGCAGTGCTAGAAGGCTAGCGGGGATCCCGAGCTCCTACAATGAGCAGTTCTTC. Translating it yields CSARRLAGIPSSYNEQFF.

The rearrangement uses TRBV5-1 and TRBJ2-7, with 8 bases lining up with TRBD1. Germline V lookup: CDR1 SGHRS, CDR2 YFSETQ. This CDR3 has 14 residues. With 0 bases clipped from V and 5 bases from J, the junction kept 4 bases outside the gene matches. This CDR3 is CASSLGTGSHEQYF. The CDR3 nucleotides are TGCGCCAGCAGCTTGGGGACAGGGAGCCACGAGCAGTACTTC.

This clonotype was seen a few times. The chain recombines TRBV6-4 with TRBJ2-7; tentatively, D is TRBD1 or TRBD2 (5 bases each). This CDR3 is built from 18 residues. Looked up from germline, CDR1 is MRHNA and CDR2 is SNTAGT. V was pared by 1 base and J by 2 bases, with 21 bases between. The CDR3 sequence is CASSDCPSRGVVAYEQYF. Here the CDR3 DNA reads TGTGCCAGCAGTGACTGCCCCTCCCGGGGCGTAGTAGCCTACGAGCAGTACTTC.

This clonotype was recorded a few times. The chain recombines TRBV19 with TRBJ2-1; 9 bases match TRBD2. Unmatched junction bases numbered 13, after V lost 5 bases and J lost 5 bases. The CDR3 covers 17 residues. Germline CDR1 reads LNHDA; CDR2 reads SQIVND (reference sequence). For the CDR3, the DNA is TGTGCCAGTAGTCTACCCCCCTGGACTAGCGAAAACAATGAGCAGTTCTTC. Protein: CASSLPPWTSENNEQFF.

In its sample, this clonotype was seen a few times. CDR3 sequence: CASSSSVLSRVANYEQYF. DNA for the CDR3: TGTGCCAGCAGCTCGTCGGTCCTCAGCCGGGTGGCGAACTACGAGCAGTACTTC. The rearrangement joins TRBV7-9 to TRBJ2-7; D is undetermined. CDR3 length: 18 amino acids. Trimming pared 4 bases from V and 3 bases from J, leaving 25 bases between. Germline V gene data show CDR1 as SEHNR and CDR2 as FQNEAQ (reference sequence). Drawing the rest from reference TRBV7-9 and TRBJ2-7, the complete variable domain is DTGVSQNPRHKITKRGQNVTFRCDPISEHNRLYWYRQTLGQGPEFLTYFQNEAQLEKSRLLSDRFSAERPKGSFSTLEIQRTEQGDSAMYLCASSSSVLSRVANYEQYFGPGTRLTVT.